This is a list of T cell receptor beta chains from one sample in a study of metastatic and nonmetastatic thyroid tumors. TCRdb ran MiXCR on the PCR reads. The sample consists of more than 85,000 clones, approximately 9% of them appearing once. The specimen was blood. Receptor source: a female donor with papillary thyroid cancer or a benign thyroid nodule (not recorded which). Some clones in this sample may be carry-over from other donors' samples. The CDR3 runs from the conserved cysteine through the conserved F or W. Fields, in order: clone size, D gene, CDR3 length, V gene, J gene, CDR3 DNA, CDR3 protein. A D gene is named only where the DNA matches it firmly. The size field is filled for only some rows; it gives once, few, many or a size class.

>few|-|15|TRBV28|TRBJ1-5
TGTGCCAGCAGTCCCGGACATTATAGCAATCAGCCCCAGCATTTT
CASSPGHYSNQPQHF
>few|TRBD2|17|TRBV3-1|TRBJ2-4
TGTGCCAGCAGCCAAGGACTAGCGGGGGTCCACAAAAACATTCAGTACTTC
CASSQGLAGVHKNIQYF
>many|TRBD2|16|TRBV24-1|TRBJ2-1
TGTGCCACCAGTGCCCCGACTAGCGGGGGGGCCAATGAGCAGTTCTTC
CATSAPTSGGANEQFF
>-|-|17|TRBV13|TRBJ2-3
TGTGCCAGCAGCTTAAAGGGACATCCGTTTTACACAGATACGCAGTATTTT
CASSLKGHPFYTDTQYF
>many|-|14|TRBV20-1|TRBJ2-5
TGCAGTGCTAGAGGGTTTGGTCAGGGAGAGACCCAGTACTTC
CSARGFGQGETQYF
>many|TRBD2|17|TRBV7-9|TRBJ2-1
TGTGCCAGCAGCTTAGCGCTTCCTAGCGGGGCCTACAATGAGCAGTTCTTC
CASSLALPSGAYNEQFF
>many|-|15|TRBV2|TRBJ1-5
TGTGCCAGCAGTGAATGGGACAATAGCAATCAGCCCCAGCATTTT
CASSEWDNSNQPQHF
>-|-|13|TRBV19|TRBJ1-5
TGTGCCAGTAGTAAACAGGAGAATCAGCCCCAGCATTTT
CASSKQENQPQHF
>many|-|16|TRBV6-6|TRBJ1-6
TGTGCCAGCAGTTACCTAGCGGCGGAGCCGAATTCACCCCTCCACTTT
CASSYLAAEPNSPLHF
>many|TRBD2|14|TRBV7-2|TRBJ2-7
TGTGCCAGCAGCCCGGGACTAGCGCGCTACGAGCAGTACTTC
CASSPGLARYEQYF
>many|TRBD1|19|TRBV6-6|TRBJ2-7
TGTGCCAGCACAACTTGGGTACGAAGGGACAGGGACCTCTCCTACGAGCAGTACTTC
CASTTWVRRDRDLSYEQYF
>many|TRBD1|16|TRBV6-1|TRBJ2-7
TGTGCCAGCAGTGACCCCCCCGGGACAGGGACAGGCGAGCAGTACTTC
CASSDPPGTGTGEQYF
>many|-|17|TRBV7-8|TRBJ2-7
TGTGCCAGCAGCCTGGACCCCCAGGGGACCAAACGAGTCGAGCAGTACTTC
CASSLDPQGTKRVEQYF
>many|-|14|TRBV7-3|TRBJ2-5
TGTGCCAGCAGCTGGGGACAAGTACAAGAGACCCAGTACTTC
CASSWGQVQETQYF
>-|-|15|TRBV5-4|TRBJ2-3
TGTGCCAGCAGCCCCGAACGAGGCCGCACAGATACGCAGTATTTT
CASSPERGRTDTQYF
>many|TRBD1|17|TRBV24-1|TRBJ2-2
TGTGCCACCAGTGATTCCGGGACAGGGGGCCACACCGGGGAGCTGTTTTTT
CATSDSGTGGHTGELFF
>few|-|14|TRBV6-1|TRBJ2-2
TGTGCCAGCAGTGTCGAGACCTACACCGGGGAGCTGTTTTTT
CASSVETYTGELFF
>many|TRBD1|16|TRBV5-1|TRBJ2-3
TGCGCCAGCGCCACAGGGGGTTTGATTCGCACAGATACGCAGTATTTT
CASATGGLIRTDTQYF
>many|-|16|TRBV5-1|TRBJ1-1
TGCGCCAGCAGCTTGGGGACTTTCGAGGGTGGCACTGAAGCTTTCTTT
CASSLGTFEGGTEAFF
>many|-|13|TRBV6-1|TRBJ2-1
TGTGCCAGCACTACTGGTACCTACAATGAGCAGTTCTTC
CASTTGTYNEQFF
>many|-|11|TRBV5-1|TRBJ1-1
TGCGCCAGCAGTGGGGGCACTGAAGCTTTCTTT
CASSGGTEAFF
>once|-|18|TRBV11-2|TRBJ1-1
TGTGCCAGCAGCTTAAAGCCGGGTGATGGGGTCAGGGACACTGAAGCTTTCTTT
CASSLKPGDGVRDTEAFF
>many|-|16|TRBV2|TRBJ1-1
TGTGCCAGCAGTGAGGGGGACGGAAACATGAACACTGAAGCTTTCTTT
CASSEGDGNMNTEAFF
>many|-|14|TRBV2|TRBJ2-5
TGTGCCAGCAGGGGGACTCTTTACCAAGAGACCCAGTACTTC
CASRGTLYQETQYF